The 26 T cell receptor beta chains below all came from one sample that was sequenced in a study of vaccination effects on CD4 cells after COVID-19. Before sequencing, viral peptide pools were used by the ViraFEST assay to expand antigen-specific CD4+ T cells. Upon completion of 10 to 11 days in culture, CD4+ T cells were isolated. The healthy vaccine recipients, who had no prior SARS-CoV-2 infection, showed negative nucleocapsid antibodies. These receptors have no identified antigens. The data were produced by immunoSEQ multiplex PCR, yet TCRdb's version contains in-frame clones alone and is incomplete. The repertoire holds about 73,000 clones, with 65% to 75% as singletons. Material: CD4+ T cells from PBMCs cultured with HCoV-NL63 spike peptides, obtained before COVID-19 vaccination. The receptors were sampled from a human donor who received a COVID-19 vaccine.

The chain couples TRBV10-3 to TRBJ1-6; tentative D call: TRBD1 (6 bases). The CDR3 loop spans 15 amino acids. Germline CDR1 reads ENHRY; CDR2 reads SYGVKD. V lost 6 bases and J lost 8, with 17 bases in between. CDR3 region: CAIRALQGKDSPLHF. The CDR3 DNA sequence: TGTGCCATCAGGGCCTTACAGGGTAAAGATTCACCCCTCCACTTT.

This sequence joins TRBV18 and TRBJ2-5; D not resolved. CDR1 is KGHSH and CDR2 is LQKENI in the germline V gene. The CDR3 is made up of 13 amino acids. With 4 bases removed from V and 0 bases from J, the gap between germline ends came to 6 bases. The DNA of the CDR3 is TGTGCCAGCTCACACCTGTACCAAGAGACCCAGTACTTC. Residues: CASSHLYQETQYF.

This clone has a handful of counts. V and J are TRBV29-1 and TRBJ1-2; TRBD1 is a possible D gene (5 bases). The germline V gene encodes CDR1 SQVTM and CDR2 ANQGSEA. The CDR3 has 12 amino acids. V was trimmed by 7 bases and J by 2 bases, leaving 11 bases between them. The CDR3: CSGGGTNYGYTF. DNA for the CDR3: TGCAGCGGGGGCGGGACCAACTATGGCTACACCTTC.

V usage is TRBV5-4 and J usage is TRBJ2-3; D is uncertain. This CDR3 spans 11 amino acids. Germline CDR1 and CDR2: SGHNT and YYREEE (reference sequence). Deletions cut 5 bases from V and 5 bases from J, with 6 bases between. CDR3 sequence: CASSWGDTQYF. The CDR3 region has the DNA TGTGCCAGCAGTTGGGGAGATACGCAGTATTTT.

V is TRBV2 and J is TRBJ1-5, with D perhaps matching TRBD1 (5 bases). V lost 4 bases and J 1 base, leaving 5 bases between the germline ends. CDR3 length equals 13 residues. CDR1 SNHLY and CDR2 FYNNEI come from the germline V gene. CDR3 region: CASSGGSNQPQHF. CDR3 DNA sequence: TGTGCCAGCAGTGGGGGGAGCAATCAGCCCCAGCATTTT. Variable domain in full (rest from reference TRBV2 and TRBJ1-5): EPEVTQTPSHQVTQMGQEVILRCVPISNHLYFYWYRQILGQKVEFLVSFYNNEISEKSEIFDDQFSVERPDGSNFTLKIRSTKLEDSAMYFCASSGGSNQPQHFGDGTRLSIL.

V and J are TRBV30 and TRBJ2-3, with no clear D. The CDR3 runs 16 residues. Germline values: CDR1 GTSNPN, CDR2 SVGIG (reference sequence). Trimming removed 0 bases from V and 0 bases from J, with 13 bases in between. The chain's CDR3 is CAWSVLPLGSTDTQYF. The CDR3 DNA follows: TGTGCCTGGAGTGTACTCCCACTGGGTAGCACAGATACGCAGTATTTT.

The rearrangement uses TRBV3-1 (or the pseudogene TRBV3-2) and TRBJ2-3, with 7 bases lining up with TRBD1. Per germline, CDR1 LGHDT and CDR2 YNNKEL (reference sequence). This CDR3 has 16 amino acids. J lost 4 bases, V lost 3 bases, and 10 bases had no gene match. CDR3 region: CASSHPKGGWADTQYF. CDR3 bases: TGTGCCAGCAGCCACCCCAAAGGGGGCTGGGCAGATACGCAGTATTTT.

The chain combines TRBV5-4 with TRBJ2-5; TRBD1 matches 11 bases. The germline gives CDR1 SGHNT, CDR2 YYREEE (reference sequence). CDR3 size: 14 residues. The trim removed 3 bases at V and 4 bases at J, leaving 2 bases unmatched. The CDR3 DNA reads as TGTGCCAGCAGCTGGGACAGGGGGGCAGAGACCCAGTACTTC. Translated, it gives CASSWDRGAETQYF.

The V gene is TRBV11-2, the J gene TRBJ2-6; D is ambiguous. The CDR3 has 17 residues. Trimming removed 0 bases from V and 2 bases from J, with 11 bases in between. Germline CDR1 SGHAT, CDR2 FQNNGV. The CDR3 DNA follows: TGTGCCAGCAGCTTAGATCGAGGTCTTACTGGGGCCAACGTCCTGACTTTC. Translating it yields CASSLDRGLTGANVLTF.

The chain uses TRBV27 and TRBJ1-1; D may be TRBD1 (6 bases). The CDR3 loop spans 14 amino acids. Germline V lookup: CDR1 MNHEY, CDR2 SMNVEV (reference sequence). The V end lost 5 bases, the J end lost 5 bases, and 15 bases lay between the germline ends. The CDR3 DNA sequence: TGTGCCAGCAGTCTCCCAGGGGCGGGGACTGAAGCTTTCTTT. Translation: CASSLPGAGTEAFF.

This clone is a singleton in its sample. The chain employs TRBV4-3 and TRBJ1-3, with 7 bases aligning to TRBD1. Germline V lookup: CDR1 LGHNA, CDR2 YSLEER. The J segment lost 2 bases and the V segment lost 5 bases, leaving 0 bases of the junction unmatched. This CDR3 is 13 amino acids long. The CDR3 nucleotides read TGCGCCAGCAGCGACAGGGCTGGAAACACCATATATTTT. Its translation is CASSDRAGNTIYF.

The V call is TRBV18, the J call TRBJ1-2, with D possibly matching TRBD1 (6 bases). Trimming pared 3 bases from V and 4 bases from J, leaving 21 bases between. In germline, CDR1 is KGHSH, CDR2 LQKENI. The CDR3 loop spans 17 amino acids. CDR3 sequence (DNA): TGTGCCAGCTCACCCACGGGGGGCGGCGCCCGAACCTATGGCTACACCTTC. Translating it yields CASSPTGGGARTYGYTF.

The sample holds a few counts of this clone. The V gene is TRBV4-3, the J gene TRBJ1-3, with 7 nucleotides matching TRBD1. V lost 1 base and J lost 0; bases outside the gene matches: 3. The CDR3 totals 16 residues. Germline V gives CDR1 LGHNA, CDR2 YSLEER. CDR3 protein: CASSQVRGYSGNTIYF. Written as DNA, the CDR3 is TGCGCCAGCAGCCAAGTCAGGGGGTACTCTGGAAACACCATATATTTT.

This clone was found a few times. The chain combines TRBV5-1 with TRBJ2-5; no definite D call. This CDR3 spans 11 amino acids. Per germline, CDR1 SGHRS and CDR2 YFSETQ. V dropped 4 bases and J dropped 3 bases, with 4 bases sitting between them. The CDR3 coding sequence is TGCGCCAGCAGCCCTGAAGAGACCCAGTACTTC. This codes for CASSPEETQYF. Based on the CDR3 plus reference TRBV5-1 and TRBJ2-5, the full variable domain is KAGVTQTPRYLIKTRGQQVTLSCSPISGHRSVSWYQQTPGQGLQFLFEYFSETQRNKGNFPGRFSGRQFSNSRSEMNVSTLELGDSALYLCASSPEETQYFGPGTRLLVL.

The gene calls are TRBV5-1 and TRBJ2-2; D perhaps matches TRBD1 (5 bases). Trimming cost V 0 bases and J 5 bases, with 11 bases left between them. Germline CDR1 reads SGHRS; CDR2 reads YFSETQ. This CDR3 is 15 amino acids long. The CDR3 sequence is CASSLGGLTTGELFF. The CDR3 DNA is TGCGCCAGCAGCTTGGGGGGCTTAACAACCGGGGAGCTGTTTTTT.

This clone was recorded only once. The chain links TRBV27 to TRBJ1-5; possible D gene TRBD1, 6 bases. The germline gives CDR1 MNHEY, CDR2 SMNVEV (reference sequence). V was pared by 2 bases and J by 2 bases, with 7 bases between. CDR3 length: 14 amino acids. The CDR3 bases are TGTGCCAGCAGTTTAAGGGGGGGCAATCAGCCCCAGCATTTT. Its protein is CASSLRGGNQPQHF.

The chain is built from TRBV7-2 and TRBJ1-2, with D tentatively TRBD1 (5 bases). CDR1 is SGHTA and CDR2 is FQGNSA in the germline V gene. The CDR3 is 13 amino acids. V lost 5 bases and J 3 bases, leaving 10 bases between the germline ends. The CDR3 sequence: CASSRRDHYGYTF. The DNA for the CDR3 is TGTGCCAGCAGCCGCAGGGACCACTATGGCTACACCTTC. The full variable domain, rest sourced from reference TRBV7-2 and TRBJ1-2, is GAGVSQSPSNKVTEKGKDVELRCDPISGHTALYWYRQSLGQGLEFLIYFQGNSAPDKSGLPSDRFSAERTGGSVSTLTIQRTQQEDSAVYLCASSRRDHYGYTFGSGTRLTVV.

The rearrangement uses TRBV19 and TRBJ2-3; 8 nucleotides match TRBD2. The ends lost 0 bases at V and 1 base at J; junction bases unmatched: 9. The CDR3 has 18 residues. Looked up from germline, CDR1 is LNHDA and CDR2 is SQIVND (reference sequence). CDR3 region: CASSIDPVGTRGTDTQYF. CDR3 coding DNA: TGTGCCAGTAGTATAGATCCTGTCGGGACTAGGGGCACAGATACGCAGTATTTT.

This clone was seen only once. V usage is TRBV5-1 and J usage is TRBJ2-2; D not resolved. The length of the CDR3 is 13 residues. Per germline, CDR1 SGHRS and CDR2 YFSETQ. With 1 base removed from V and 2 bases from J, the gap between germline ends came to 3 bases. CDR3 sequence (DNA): TGCGCCAGCAGCTTGATCAACACCGGGGAGCTGTTTTTT. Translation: CASSLINTGELFF.

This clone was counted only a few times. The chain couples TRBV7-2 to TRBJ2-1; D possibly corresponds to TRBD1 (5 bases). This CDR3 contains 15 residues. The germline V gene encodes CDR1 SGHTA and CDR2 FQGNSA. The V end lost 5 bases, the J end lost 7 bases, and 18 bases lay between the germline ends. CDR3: CASSPRGGAGNEQFF. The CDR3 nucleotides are TGTGCCAGCAGCCCACGTGGTGGGGCCGGGAATGAGCAGTTCTTC.

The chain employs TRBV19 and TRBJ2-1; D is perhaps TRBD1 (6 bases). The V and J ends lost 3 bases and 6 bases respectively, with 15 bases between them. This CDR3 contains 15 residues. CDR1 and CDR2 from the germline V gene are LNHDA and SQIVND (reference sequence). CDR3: CASSITRGRGNEQFF. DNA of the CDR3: TGTGCCAGTAGTATTACCAGGGGACGGGGCAATGAGCAGTTCTTC.

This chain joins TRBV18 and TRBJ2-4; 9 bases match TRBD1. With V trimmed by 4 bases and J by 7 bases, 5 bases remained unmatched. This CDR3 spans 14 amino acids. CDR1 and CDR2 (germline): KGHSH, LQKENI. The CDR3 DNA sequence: TGTGCCAGCTCACGGGAGACAGGGGGGAACATTCAGTACTTC. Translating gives CASSRETGGNIQYF.

Here the CDR3 DNA reads TGTGCCAGCAGTGAATACGGCCTTAGCAATCAGCCCCAGCATTTT. This sequence encodes CASSEYGLSNQPQHF. The chain links TRBV2 to TRBJ1-5; D gene unclear. The V gene's germline CDR1 is SNHLY and CDR2 FYNNEI. V was cut by 2 bases and J by 0 bases, with 8 bases left in between. The CDR3 runs 15 residues.

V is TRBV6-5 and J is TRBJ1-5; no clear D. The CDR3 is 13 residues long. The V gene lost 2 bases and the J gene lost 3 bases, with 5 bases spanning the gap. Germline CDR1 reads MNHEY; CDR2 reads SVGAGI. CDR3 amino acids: CASSYDLNQPQHF. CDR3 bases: TGTGCCAGCAGTTACGACCTCAATCAGCCCCAGCATTTT.

This chain's CDR3 is CSVSQGDEKLFF. The CDR3 DNA reads TGCAGCGTAAGCCAGGGGGATGAAAAACTGTTTTTT. The chain couples TRBV29-1 to TRBJ1-4; 7 bases map to TRBD1. Germline CDR1 is SQVTM and CDR2 is ANQGSEA. The CDR3 spans 12 residues. The junction had 4 bases not matched to a gene; V was cut back by 6 bases and J by 6 bases.

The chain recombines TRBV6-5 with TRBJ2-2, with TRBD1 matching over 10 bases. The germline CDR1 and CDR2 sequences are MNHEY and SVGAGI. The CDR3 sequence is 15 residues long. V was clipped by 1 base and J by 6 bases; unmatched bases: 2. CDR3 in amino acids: CASSYYGQGAGELFF. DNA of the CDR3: TGTGCCAGCAGTTACTACGGACAGGGGGCCGGGGAGCTGTTTTTT.